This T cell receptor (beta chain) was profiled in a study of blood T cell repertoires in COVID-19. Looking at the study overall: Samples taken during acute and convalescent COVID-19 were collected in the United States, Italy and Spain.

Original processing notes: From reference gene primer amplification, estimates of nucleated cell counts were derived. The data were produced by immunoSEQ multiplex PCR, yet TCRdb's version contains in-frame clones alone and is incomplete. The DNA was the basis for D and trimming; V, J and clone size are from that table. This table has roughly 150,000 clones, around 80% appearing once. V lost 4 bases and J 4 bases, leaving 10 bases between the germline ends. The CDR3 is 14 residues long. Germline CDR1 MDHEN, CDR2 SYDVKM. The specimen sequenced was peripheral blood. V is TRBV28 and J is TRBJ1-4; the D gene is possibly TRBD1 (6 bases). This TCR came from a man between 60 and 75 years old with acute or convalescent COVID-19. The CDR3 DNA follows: TGTGCCAGCAGTTGGACAGTGAATAATGAAAAACTGTTTTTT. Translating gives CASSWTVNNEKLFF.